What follows describes a single T cell receptor (beta chain). The antigen remains unidentified. Expressed TCRB transcripts were sequenced because the isolated RNA had all been reverse transcribed beforehand. Libraries were prepared by immunoSEQ multiplex PCR; TCRdb keeps only in-frame clonotypes and omits some of them. The sample includes 810,000 or so clones, about 17% of them seen just once. The data were taken from a study of beta chain features in type 1 diabetes. Study outcomes and limitations: When VDJ junctions were examined, type 1 diabetes patients showed fewer insertions and more deletions. TCRB CDR3 length was moderately but significantly reduced in all four CD4+ subsets of Type 1 diabetes patients.

The CDR3 totals 13 residues. The ends were cut back, 1 base at V and 8 bases at J, with 9 bases in the middle. Germline lookup yields CDR1 SEHNR and CDR2 FQNEAQ (reference sequence). The specimen sequenced was naive CD4+ T cells from blood. J is TRBJ1-5 and V is TRBV7-9; D gene uncertain. The source is a woman under 30 in good health. CDR3: CASSLEGYEPQHF. In DNA, the CDR3 is TGTGCCAGCAGCTTAGAAGGGTACGAGCCCCAGCATTTT. Full variable domain (missing parts from reference TRBV7-9 and TRBJ1-5): DTGVSQNPRHKITKRGQNVTFRCDPISEHNRLYWYRQTLGQGPEFLTYFQNEAQLEKSRLLSDRFSAERPKGSFSTLEIQRTEQGDSAMYLCASSLEGYEPQHFGDGTRLSIL.